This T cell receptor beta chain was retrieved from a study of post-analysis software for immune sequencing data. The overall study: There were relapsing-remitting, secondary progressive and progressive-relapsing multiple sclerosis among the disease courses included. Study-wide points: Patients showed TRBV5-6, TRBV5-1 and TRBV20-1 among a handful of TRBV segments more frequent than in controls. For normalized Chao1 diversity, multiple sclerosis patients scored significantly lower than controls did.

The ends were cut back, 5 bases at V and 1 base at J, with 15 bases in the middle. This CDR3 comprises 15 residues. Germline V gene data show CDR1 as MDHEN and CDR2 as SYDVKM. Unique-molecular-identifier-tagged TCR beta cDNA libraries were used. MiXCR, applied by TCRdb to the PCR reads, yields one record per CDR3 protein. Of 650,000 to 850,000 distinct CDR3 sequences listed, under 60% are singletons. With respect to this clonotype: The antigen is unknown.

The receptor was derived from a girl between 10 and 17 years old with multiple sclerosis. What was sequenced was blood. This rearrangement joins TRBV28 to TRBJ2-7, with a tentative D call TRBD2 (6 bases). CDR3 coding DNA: TGTGCCAGCAGTCCCATATCAGGAGGGTCCTACGAGCAGTACTTC. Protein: CASSPISGGSYEQYF.